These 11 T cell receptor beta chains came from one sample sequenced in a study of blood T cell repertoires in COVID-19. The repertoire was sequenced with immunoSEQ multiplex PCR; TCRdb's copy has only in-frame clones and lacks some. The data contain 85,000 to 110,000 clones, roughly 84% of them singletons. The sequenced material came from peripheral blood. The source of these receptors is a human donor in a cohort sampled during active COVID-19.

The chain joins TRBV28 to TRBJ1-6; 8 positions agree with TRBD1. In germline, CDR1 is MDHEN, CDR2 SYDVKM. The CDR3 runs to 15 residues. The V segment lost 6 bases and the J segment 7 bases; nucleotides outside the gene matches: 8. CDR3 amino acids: CASRAQRQGNSPLHF. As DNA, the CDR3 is TGTGCCAGCAGAGCCCAACGACAGGGGAATTCACCCCTCCACTTT.

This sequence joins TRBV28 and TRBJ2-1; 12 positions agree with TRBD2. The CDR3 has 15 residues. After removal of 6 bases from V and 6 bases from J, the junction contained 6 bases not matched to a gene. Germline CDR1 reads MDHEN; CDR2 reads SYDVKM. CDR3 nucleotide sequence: TGTGCCAGCAGCCCCGGGACTAGCGGGTCCAATGAGCAGTTCTTC. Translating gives CASSPGTSGSNEQFF.

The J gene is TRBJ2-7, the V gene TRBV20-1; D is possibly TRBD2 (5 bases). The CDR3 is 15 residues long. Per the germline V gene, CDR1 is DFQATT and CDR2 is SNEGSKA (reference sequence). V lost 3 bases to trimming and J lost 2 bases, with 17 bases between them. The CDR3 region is CSASESHGLTYEQYF. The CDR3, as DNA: TGCAGTGCTAGTGAATCCCACGGACTTACCTACGAGCAGTACTTC.

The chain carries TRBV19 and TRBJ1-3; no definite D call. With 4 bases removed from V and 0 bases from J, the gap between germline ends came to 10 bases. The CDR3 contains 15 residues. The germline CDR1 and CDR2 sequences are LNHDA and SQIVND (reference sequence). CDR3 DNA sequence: TGTGCCAGTAGTAGGAGCATAAGCTCTGGAAACACCATATATTTT. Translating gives CASSRSISSGNTIYF.

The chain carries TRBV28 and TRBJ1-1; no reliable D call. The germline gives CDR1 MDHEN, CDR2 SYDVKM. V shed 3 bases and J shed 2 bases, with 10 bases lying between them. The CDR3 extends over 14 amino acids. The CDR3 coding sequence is TGTGCCAGCAGTTTGACGGGGTTAAACACTGAAGCTTTCTTT. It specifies CASSLTGLNTEAFF.

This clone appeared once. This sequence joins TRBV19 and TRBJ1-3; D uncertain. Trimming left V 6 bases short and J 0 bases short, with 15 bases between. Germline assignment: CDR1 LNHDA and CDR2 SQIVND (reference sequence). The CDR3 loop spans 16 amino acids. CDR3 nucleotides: TGTGCCAGTAGGGATGACGCCGGGAGCTCTGGAAACACCATATATTTT. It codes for CASRDDAGSSGNTIYF.

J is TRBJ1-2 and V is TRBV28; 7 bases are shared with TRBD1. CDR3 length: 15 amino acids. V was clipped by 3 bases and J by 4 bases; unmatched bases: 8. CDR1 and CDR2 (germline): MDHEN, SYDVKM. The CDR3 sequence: CASSFGTGDPYGYTF. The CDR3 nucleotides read TGTGCCAGCAGTTTTGGTACAGGGGACCCCTATGGCTACACCTTC.

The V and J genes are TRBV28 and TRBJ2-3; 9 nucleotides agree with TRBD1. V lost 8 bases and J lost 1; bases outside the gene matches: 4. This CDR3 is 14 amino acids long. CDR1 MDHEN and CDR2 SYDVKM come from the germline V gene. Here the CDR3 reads CASARDRGTDTQYF. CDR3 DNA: TGTGCCAGCGCCCGGGACAGGGGCACAGATACGCAGTATTTT.

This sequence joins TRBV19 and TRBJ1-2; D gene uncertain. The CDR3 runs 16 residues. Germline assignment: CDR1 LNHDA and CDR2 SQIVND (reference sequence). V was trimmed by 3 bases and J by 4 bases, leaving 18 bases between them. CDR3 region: CASSISSGAMGYGYTF. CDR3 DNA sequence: TGTGCCAGTAGTATCTCTAGCGGCGCTATGGGCTATGGCTACACCTTC.

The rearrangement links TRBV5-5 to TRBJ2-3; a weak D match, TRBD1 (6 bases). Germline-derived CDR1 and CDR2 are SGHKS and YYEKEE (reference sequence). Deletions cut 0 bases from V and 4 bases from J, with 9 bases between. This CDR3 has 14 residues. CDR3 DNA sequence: TGTGCCAGCAGCTTGGTGGACAGTGCAGATACGCAGTATTTT. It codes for CASSLVDSADTQYF.

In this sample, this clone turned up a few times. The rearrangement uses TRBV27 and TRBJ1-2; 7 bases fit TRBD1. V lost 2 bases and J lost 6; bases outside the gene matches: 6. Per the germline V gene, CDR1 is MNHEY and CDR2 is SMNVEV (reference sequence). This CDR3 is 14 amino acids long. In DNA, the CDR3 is TGTGCCAGCAGTTTACTCCAGGGGGAAAATGGCTACACCTTC. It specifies CASSLLQGENGYTF.